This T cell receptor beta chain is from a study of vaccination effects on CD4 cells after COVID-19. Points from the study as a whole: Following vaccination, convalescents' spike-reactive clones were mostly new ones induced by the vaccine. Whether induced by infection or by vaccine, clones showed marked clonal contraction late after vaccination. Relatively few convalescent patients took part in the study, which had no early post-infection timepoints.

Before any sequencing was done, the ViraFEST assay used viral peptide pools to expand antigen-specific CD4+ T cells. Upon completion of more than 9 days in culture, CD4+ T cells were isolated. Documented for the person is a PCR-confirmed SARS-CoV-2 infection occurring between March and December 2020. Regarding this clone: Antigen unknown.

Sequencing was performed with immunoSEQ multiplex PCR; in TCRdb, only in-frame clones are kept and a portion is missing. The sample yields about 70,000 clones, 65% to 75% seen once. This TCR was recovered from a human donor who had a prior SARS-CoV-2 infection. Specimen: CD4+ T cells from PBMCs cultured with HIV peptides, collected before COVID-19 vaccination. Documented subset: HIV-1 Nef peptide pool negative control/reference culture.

The CDR3 reads CASSPAGTSYNEQFF. The DNA of the CDR3 is TGTGCCAGCAGCCCGGCTGGGACTTCATACAATGAGCAGTTCTTC. The chain carries TRBV5-4 and TRBJ2-1; possible D gene TRBD2, 6 bases. The germline V gene has CDR1 SGHNT and CDR2 YYREEE (reference sequence). This CDR3 comprises 15 residues. The ends were cut back, 4 bases at V and 4 bases at J, with 15 bases in the middle.